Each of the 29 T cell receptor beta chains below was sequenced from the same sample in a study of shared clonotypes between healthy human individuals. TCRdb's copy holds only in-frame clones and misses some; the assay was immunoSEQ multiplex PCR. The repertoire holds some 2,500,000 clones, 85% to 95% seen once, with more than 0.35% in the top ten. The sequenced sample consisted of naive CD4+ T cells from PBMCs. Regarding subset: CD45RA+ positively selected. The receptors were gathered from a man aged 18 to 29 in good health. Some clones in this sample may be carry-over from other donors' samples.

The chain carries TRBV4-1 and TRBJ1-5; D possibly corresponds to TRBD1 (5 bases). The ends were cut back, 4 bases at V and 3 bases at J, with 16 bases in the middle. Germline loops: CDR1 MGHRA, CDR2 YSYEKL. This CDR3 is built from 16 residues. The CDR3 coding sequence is TGCGCCAGCAGCCCAGGCTTTGGGGCTGACAATCAGCCCCAGCATTTT. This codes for CASSPGFGADNQPQHF.

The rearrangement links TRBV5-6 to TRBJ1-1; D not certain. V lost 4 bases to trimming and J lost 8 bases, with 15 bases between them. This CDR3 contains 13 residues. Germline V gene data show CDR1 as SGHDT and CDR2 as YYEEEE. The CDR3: CASSHSAVQEAFF. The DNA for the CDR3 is TGTGCCAGCAGCCACAGTGCAGTTCAAGAAGCTTTCTTT.

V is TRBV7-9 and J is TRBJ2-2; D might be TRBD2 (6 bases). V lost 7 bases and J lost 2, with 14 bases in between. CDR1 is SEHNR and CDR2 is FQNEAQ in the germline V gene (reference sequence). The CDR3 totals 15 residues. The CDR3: CASNIWDSNTGELFF. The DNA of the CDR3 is TGTGCCAGCAACATCTGGGACTCCAACACCGGGGAGCTGTTTTTT.

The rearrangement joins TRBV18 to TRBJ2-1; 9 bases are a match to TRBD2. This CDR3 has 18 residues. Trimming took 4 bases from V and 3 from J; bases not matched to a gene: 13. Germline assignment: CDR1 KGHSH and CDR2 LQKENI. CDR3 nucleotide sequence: TGTGCCAGCTCACGAAACGGAGGGCGGACTAGCGACTACAATGAGCAGTTCTTC. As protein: CASSRNGGRTSDYNEQFF.

The CDR3 nucleotides read TGTGCCAGCAGCTTAGATCGTGTGAGCTCCTACAATGAGCAGTTCTTC. Translated, it gives CASSLDRVSSYNEQFF. V is TRBV11-2 and J is TRBJ2-1, with no clear D. CDR1 and CDR2 (germline): SGHAT, FQNNGV. Trimming took off 0 bases at V and 0 bases at J, with 9 bases between the two ends. This CDR3 spans 16 amino acids.

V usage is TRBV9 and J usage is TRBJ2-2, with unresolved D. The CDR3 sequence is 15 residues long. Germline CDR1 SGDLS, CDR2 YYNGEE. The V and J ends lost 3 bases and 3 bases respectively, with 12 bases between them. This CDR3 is CASSAQVDYTGELFF. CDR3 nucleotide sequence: TGTGCCAGCAGCGCCCAAGTAGATTACACCGGGGAGCTGTTTTTT.

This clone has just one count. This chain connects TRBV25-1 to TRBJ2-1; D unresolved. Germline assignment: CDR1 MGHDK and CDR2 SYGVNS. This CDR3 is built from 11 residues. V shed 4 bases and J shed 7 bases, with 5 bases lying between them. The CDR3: CASSGLNEQFF. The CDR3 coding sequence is TGTGCCAGCAGTGGACTTAATGAGCAGTTCTTC.

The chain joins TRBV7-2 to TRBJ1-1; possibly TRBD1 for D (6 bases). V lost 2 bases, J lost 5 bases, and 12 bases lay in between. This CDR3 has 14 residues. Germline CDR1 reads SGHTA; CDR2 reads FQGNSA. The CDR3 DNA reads TGTGCCAGCAGCTTATGGGGGGCGGGTACTGAAGCTTTCTTT. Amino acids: CASSLWGAGTEAFF.

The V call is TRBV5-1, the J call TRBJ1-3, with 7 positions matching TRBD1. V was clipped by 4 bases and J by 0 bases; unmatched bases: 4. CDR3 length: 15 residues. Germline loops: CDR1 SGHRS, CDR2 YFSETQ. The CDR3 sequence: CASSPEGASGNTIYF. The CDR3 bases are TGCGCCAGCAGCCCCGAGGGGGCCTCTGGAAACACCATATATTTT.

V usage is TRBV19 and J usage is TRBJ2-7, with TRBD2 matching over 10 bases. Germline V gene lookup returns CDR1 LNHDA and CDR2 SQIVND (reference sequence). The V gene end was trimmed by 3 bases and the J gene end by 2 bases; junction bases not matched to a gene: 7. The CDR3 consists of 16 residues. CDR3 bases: TGTGCCAGTAGTATGGAGAGGACTAGCGGCCCCTACGAGCAGTACTTC. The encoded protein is CASSMERTSGPYEQYF.

Here the CDR3 DNA reads TGTGCCAGCAGTTACTTGTCAGGGGGGAACACTGAAGCTTTCTTT. It yields the protein CASSYLSGGNTEAFF. V is TRBV6-7 and J is TRBJ1-1; TRBD1 matches 7 bases. TRBV6-7 is flagged as an ORF with uncertain function. Losses at the gene ends were 1 base for V and 1 base for J; bases not matched to a gene: 3. The CDR3 totals 15 residues.

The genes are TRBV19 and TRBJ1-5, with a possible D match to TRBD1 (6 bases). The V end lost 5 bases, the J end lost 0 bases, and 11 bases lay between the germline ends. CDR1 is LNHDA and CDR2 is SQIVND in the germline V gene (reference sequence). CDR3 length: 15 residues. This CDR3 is CASSGTHYSNQPQHF. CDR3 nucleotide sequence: TGTGCCAGTAGTGGGACACACTATAGCAATCAGCCCCAGCATTTT.

For the CDR3, the DNA is TGTGCCAGCAGTTCCGGACAGCACACTGAAGCTTTCTTT. Protein: CASSSGQHTEAFF. The V call is TRBV27, the J call TRBJ1-1; possible D gene TRBD1, 6 bases. The V end lost 4 bases, the J end lost 3 bases, and 9 bases lay between the germline ends. The CDR3 runs 13 residues. Germline V gives CDR1 MNHEY, CDR2 SMNVEV (reference sequence).

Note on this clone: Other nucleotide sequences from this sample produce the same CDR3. The CDR3 bases are TGCAGCGTTGAAGGGGCGGGAGGGTACAATGAGCAGTTCTTC. This encodes CSVEGAGGYNEQFF. This chain links TRBV29-1 with TRBJ2-1; 9 bases map to TRBD2. Germline CDR1 is SQVTM and CDR2 is ANQGSEA. V lost 1 base and J lost 4; bases outside the gene matches: 2. The CDR3 runs 14 residues.

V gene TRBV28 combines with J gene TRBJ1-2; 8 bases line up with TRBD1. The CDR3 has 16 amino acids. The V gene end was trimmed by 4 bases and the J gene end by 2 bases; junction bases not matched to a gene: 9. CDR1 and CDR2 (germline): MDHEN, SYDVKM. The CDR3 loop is CASSSRQGRMNYGYTF. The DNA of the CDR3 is TGTGCCAGCAGTTCCCGACAGGGGCGAATGAACTATGGCTACACCTTC.

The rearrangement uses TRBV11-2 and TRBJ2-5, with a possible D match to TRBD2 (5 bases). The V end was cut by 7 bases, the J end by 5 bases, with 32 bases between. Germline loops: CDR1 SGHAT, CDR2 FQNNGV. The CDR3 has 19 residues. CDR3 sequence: CASTQFEGGRGGSKETQYF. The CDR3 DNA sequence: TGTGCCAGCACCCAATTTGAGGGTGGGAGAGGCGGTTCAAAGGAGACCCAGTACTTC.

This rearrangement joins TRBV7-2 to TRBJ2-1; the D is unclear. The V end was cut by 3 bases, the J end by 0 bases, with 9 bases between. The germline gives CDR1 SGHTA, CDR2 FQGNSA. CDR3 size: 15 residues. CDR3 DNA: TGTGCCAGCAGCTTTGACCTTACCTCCTACAATGAGCAGTTCTTC. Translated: CASSFDLTSYNEQFF.

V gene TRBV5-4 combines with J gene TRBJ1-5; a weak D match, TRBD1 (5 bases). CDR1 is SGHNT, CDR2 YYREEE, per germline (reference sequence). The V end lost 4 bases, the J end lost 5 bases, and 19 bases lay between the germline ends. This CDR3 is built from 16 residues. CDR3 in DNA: TGTGCCAGCAGCCGGGACGGACATCTCGCGGATCAGCCCCAGCATTTT. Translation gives CASSRDGHLADQPQHF.

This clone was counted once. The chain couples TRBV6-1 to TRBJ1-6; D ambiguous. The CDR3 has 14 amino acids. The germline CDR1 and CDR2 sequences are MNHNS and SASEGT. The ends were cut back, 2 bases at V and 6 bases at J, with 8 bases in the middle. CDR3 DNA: TGTGCCAGCAGTGAAATATCATTTAATTCACCCCTCCACTTT. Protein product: CASSEISFNSPLHF.

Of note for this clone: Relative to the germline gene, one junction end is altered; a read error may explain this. The CDR3 DNA reads TGCGCCAGCAGCTTGGCTACAGGGGTCAACGTCCTGACTTTC. This encodes CASSLATGVNVLTF. V usage is TRBV5-1 and J usage is TRBJ2-6, with TRBD1 matching over 7 bases. Per the germline V gene, CDR1 is SGHRS and CDR2 is YFSETQ. This CDR3 has 14 amino acids.

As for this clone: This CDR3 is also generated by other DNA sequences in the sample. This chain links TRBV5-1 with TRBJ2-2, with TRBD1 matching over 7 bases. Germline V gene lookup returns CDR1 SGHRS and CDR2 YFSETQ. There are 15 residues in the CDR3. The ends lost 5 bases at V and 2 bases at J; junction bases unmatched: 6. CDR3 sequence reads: CASSPTGRNTGELFF. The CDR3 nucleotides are TGCGCCAGCAGTCCGACAGGGAGAAACACCGGGGAGCTGTTTTTT.

CDR3 sequence reads: CASSGTLPADTQYF. As DNA, the CDR3 is TGTGCCAGCTCCGGGACCCTCCCCGCAGATACGCAGTATTTT. V gene TRBV27 combines with J gene TRBJ2-3; D might be TRBD1 or TRBD2, each matching 5 bases. Germline values: CDR1 MNHEY, CDR2 SMNVEV (reference sequence). V lost 8 bases and J 4 bases, leaving 16 bases between the germline ends. The length of the CDR3 is 14 residues.

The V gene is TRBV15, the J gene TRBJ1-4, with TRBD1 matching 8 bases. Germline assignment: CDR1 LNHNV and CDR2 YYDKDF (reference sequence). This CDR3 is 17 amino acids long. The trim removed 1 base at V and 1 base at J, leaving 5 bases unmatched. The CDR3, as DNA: TGTGCCACCAGCAGAGGACAGGGGTTTGTAACTAATGAAAAACTGTTTTTT. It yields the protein CATSRGQGFVTNEKLFF.

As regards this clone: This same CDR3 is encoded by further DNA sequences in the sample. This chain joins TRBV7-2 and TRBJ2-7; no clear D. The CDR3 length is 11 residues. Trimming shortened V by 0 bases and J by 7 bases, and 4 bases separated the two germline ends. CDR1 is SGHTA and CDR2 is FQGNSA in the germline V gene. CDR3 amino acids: CASSLAAEQYF. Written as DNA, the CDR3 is TGTGCCAGCAGCTTAGCGGCGGAGCAGTACTTC.

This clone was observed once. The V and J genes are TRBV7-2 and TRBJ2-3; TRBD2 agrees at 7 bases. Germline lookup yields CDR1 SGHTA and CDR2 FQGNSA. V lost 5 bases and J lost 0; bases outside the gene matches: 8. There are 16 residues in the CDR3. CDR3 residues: CASSLGLSGSTDTQYF. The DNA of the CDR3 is TGTGCCAGCAGCCTAGGCCTTAGCGGGAGCACAGATACGCAGTATTTT. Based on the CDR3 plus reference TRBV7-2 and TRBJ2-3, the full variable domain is GAGVSQSPSNKVTEKGKDVELRCDPISGHTALYWYRQSLGQGLEFLIYFQGNSAPDKSGLPSDRFSAERTGGSVSTLTIQRTQQEDSAVYLCASSLGLSGSTDTQYFGPGTRLTVL.

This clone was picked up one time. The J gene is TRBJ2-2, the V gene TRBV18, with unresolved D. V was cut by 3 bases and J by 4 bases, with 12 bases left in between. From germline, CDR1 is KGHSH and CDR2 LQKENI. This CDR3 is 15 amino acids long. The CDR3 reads CASSPAPTGTGELFF. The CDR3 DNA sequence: TGTGCCAGCTCACCTGCGCCCACGGGCACCGGGGAGCTGTTTTTT.

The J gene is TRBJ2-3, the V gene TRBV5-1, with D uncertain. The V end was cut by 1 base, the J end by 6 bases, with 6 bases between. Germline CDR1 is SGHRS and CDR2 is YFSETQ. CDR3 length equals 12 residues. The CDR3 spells CASSLPQDTQYF. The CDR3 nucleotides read TGCGCCAGCAGCTTGCCACAGGATACGCAGTATTTT.

CDR3 in DNA: TGTGCCAGTAGCTCCGGAGGGCTGTATGGCTACACCTTC. This encodes CASSSGGLYGYTF. V is TRBV19 and J is TRBJ1-2; D is undetermined. The ends were cut back, 6 bases at V and 5 bases at J, with 13 bases in the middle. This CDR3 is 13 amino acids long. Germline V gene data show CDR1 as LNHDA and CDR2 as SQIVND (reference sequence).

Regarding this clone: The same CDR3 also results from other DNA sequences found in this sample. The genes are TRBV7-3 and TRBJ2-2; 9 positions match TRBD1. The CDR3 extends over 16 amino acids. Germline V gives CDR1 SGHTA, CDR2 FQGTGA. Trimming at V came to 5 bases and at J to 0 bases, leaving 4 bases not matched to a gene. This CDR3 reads CASSRRTGANTGELFF. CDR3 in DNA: TGTGCCAGCAGCCGTAGGACAGGGGCGAACACCGGGGAGCTGTTTTTT.